This T cell receptor beta chain was observed in a study of T cell responses to AZD1222 COVID-19 vaccine. Points from the study as a whole: Just a handful of AZD1222 recipients were seropositive at baseline. Donors, mostly white British, included more females; clonal diversity was possibly underestimated.

As to this clone: The antigen is not known.

Using immunoSEQ multiplex PCR, the repertoire was profiled, and TCRdb retains in-frame clones only, with some absent. The profile shows tens of thousands of clones, 89% of them singletons. The CDR3 runs to 14 residues. In germline, CDR1 is MNHEY, CDR2 SVGAGI. Trimming removed 5 bases from V and 4 bases from J; junction bases left unmatched: 4. This TCR came from an adult who received the AZD1222 COVID-19 vaccine. The sequencing used peripheral blood, collected 28 days after the second AZD1222 dose. The chain has TRBV6-5 and TRBJ2-7; 11 bases fit TRBD1. The DNA of the CDR3 is TGTGCCAGCAGTAGCCGGGACAGGGGGTACGAGCAGTACTTC. Residues: CASSSRDRGYEQYF.